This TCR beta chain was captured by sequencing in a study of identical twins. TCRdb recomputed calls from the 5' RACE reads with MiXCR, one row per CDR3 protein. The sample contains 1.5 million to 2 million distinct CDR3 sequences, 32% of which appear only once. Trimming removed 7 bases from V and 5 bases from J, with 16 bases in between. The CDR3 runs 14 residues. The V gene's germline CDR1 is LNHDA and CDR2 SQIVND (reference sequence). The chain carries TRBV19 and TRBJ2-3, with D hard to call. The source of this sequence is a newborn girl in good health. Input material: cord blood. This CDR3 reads CASKSSQVKDTQYF. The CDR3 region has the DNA TGTGCCAGTAAAAGCTCGCAGGTGAAAGATACGCAGTATTTT.